The entry that follows covers one T cell receptor (beta chain) sequence. TCRdb reprocessed the 5' RACE reads with MiXCR, giving one entry per CDR3 protein. The table includes 46,000 or so distinct CDR3 sequences, around 6.8% detected once. The record originates from a study of T cells after yellow fever vaccination. Study-level findings and limits: Abundant clonotypes (contaminants from the bulk population) could be present in FACS-sorted repertoires.

Per the germline V gene, CDR1 is LGHDT and CDR2 is YNNKEL (reference sequence). The CDR3 extends over 15 amino acids. The V end was cut by 5 bases, the J end by 7 bases, with 15 bases between. This TCR came from a man aged 25-45 years who received the YFV17D yellow fever vaccine. The chain carries TRBV3-1 and TRBJ1-6; unclear D gene. Sequenced material: PBMCs, either bulk or a sorted T-cell subset (CD4+, CD8+, memory, or dextramer-sorted; not recorded which), taken 45 days after the yellow fever booster vaccination. The CDR3 region is CASSFGPNVNSPLHF. For the CDR3, the DNA is TGTGCCAGCAGCTTCGGCCCGAACGTGAATTCACCCCTCCACTTT.